The sequence of this T cell receptor (beta chain) was determined in a study of shared clonotypes between healthy human individuals. General study results and limits: Blood alone was sampled, and tissue repertoires likely differ. Although depth was large, rarefaction showed that sequencing of the sorted subsets was incomplete. The represented genetic and exposure-history diversity was limited by the small number of donors.

Comment on this clone: Its matching antigen is unknown.

The CDR3 is made up of 15 amino acids. With V trimmed by 4 bases and J by 1 base, 6 bases remained unmatched. Germline CDR1 reads LGHNA; CDR2 reads YSLEER. Repertoires were generated with immunoSEQ multiplex PCR, while TCRdb's copy carries only in-frame clones and drops some. The table lists 750,000 to 1,000,000 clones, about 92% of them singletons. Naive CD8 isolation took CD45RO-negative cells positively selected for CCR7 and excluded terminally differentiated effector memory CD45RA+ cells. Participating donors were healthy, HIV-negative adults free of recent acute infections or vaccinations. This receptor was taken from a man aged 30 to 45 in good health. The source material was naive CD8+ T cells sorted from blood. This chain links TRBV4-3 with TRBJ1-2, with 7 bases aligning to TRBD1. CDR3 protein: CASSPDGQVNYGYTF. CDR3 coding DNA: TGCGCCAGCAGCCCGGACGGACAGGTTAACTATGGCTACACCTTC.